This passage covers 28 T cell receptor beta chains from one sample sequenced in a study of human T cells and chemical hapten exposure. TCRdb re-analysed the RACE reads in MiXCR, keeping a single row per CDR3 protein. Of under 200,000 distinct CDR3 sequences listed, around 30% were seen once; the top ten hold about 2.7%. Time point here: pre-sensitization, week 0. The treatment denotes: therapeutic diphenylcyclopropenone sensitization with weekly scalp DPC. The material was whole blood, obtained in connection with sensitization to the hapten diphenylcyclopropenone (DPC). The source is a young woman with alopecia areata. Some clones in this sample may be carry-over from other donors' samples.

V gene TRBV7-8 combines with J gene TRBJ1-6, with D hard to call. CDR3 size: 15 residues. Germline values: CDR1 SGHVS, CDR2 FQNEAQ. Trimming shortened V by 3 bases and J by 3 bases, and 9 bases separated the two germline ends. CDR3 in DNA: TGTGCCAGCAGCTTGCTGAGAAGCTATAATTCACCCCTCCACTTT. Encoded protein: CASSLLRSYNSPLHF.

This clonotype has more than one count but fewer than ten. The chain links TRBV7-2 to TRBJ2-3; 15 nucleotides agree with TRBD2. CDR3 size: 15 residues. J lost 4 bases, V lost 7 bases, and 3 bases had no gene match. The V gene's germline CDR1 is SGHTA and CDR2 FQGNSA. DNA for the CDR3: TGTGCCAGCAAGTGGACTAGCGGGGGGGCAGATACGCAGTATTTT. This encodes CASKWTSGGADTQYF.

The CDR3 is CASSYSVGPKVNTEAFF. The CDR3 DNA sequence: TGTGCCAGCAGTTACTCCGTCGGCCCAAAAGTGAACACTGAAGCTTTCTTT. This sequence joins TRBV6-5 and TRBJ1-1, with no clear D. CDR1 and CDR2 from the germline V gene are MNHEY and SVGAGI. CDR3 length: 17 amino acids. The V and J ends lost 0 bases and 0 bases respectively, with 14 bases between them.

In nucleotides, the CDR3 is TGTGCCAGCAGCTTATCTAGCGGGAGTTCCAATGAGCAGTTCTTC. It encodes CASSLSSGSSNEQFF. V usage is TRBV7-8 and J usage is TRBJ2-1; 10 bases line up with TRBD2. Germline V gene sequence: CDR1 SGHVS, CDR2 FQNEAQ. Trimming cost V 2 bases and J 6 bases; bases outside gene matches: 4. The CDR3 is 15 residues long.

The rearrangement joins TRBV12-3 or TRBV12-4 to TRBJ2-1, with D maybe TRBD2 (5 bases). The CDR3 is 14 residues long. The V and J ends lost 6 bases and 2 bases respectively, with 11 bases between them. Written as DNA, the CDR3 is TGTGCCAGCAGCGAGTCGAGGGCCTACAATGAGCAGTTCTTC. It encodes CASSESRAYNEQFF.

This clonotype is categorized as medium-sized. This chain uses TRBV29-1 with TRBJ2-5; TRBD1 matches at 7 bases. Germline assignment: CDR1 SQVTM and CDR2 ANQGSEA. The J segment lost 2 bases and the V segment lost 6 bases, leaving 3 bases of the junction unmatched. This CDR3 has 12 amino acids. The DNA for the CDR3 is TGCAGCGTCCGGACAGGTCAAGAGACCCAGTACTTC. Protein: CSVRTGQETQYF. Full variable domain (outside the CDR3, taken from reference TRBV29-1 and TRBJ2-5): SAVISQKPSRDICQRGTSLTIQCQVDSQVTMMFWYRQQPGQSLTLIATANQGSEATYESGFVIDKFPISRPNLTFSTLTVSNMSPEDSSIYLCSVRTGQETQYFGPGTRLLVL.

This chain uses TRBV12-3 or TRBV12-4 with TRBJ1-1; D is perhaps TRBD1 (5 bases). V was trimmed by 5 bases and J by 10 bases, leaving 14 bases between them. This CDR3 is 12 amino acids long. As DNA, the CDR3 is TGTGCCAGCAGTCAAGGGGTGAATATAGCTTTCTTT. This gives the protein CASSQGVNIAFF.

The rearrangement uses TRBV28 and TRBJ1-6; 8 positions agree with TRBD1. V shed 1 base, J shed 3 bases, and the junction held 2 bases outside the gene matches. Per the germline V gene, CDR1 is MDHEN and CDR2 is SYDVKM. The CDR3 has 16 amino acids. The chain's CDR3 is CASSLLTGVYNSPLHF. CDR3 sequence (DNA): TGTGCCAGCAGTTTATTGACAGGGGTCTATAATTCACCCCTCCACTTT. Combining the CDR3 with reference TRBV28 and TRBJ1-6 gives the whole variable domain DVKVTQSSRYLVKRTGEKVFLECVQDMDHENMFWYRQDPGLGLRLIYFSYDVKMKEKGDIPEGYSVSREKKERFSLILESASTNQTSMYLCASSLLTGVYNSPLHFGNGTRLTVT.

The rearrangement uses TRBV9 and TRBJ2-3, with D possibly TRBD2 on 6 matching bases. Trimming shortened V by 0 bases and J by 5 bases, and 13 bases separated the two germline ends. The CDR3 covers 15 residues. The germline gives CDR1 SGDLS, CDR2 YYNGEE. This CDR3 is CASSVVGRGGDTQYF. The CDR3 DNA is TGTGCCAGCAGCGTAGTCGGGCGGGGCGGAGATACGCAGTATTTT.

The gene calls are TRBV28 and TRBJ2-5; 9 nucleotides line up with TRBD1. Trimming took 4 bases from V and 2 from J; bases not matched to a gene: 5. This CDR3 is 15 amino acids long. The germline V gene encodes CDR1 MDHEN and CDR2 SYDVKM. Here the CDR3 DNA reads TGTGCCAGCAGTTGGGACAGGGTAGGGCAAGAGACCCAGTACTTC. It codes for CASSWDRVGQETQYF.

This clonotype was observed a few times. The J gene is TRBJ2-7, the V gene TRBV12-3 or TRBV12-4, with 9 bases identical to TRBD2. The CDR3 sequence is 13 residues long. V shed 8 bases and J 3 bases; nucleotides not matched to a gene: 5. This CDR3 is CASGRGGFYEQYF. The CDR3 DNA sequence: TGTGCCAGCGGGCGGGGGGGCTTCTACGAGCAGTACTTC.

CDR3 DNA: TGTGCCAGCTCCCCGAACATGGACAGGGAAGAGACCCAGTACTTC. It codes for CASSPNMDREETQYF. V usage is TRBV18 and J usage is TRBJ2-5; 8 bases agree with TRBD1. The ends lost 6 bases at V and 3 bases at J; junction bases unmatched: 9. The CDR3 has 15 residues. Germline V gene sequence: CDR1 KGHSH, CDR2 LQKENI.

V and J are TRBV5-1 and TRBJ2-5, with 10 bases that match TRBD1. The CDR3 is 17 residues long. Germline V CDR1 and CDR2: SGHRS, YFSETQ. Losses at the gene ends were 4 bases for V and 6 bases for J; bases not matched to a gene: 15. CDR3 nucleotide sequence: TGCGCCAGCAGCACCTACACCCAAAGACAGGGGGCGAAGACCCAGTACTTC. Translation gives CASSTYTQRQGAKTQYF.

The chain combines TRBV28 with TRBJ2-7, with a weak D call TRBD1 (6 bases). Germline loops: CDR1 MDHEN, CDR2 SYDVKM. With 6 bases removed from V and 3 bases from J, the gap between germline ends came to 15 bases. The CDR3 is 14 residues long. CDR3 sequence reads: CASSVSTGGYEQYF. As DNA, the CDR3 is TGTGCCAGCAGCGTATCGACAGGCGGCTACGAGCAGTACTTC.

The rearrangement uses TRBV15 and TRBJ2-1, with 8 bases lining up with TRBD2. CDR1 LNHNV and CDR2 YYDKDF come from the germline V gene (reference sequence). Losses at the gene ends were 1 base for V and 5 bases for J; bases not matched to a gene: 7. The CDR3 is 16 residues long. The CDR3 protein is CATSRGSGGAHNEQFF. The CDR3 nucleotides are TGTGCCACCAGCAGAGGAAGCGGGGGAGCCCACAATGAGCAGTTCTTC.

Here the CDR3 reads CASSKDRNSNQPQHF. The CDR3 region has the DNA TGTGCCAGCAGTAAGGACAGGAATAGCAATCAGCCCCAGCATTTT. The gene calls are TRBV2 and TRBJ1-5, with TRBD1 identical over 7 bases. From germline, CDR1 is SNHLY and CDR2 FYNNEI. With 5 bases clipped from V and 0 bases from J, the junction kept 4 bases outside the gene matches. CDR3 length: 15 amino acids.

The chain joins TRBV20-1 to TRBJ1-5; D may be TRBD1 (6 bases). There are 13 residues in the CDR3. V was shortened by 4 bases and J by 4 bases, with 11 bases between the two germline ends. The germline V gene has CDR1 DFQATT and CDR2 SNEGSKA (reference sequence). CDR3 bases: TGCAGTGCTATAATAGGGGGAAATCAGCCCCAGCATTTT. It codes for CSAIIGGNQPQHF.

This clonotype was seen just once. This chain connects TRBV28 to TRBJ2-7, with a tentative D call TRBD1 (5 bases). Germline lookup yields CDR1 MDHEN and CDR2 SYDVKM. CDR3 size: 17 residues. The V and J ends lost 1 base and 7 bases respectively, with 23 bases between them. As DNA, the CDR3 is TGTGCCAGCAGTTTATTTTCCCAGGGTATCTCTTCTACGGAGCAGTACTTC. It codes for CASSLFSQGISSTEQYF.

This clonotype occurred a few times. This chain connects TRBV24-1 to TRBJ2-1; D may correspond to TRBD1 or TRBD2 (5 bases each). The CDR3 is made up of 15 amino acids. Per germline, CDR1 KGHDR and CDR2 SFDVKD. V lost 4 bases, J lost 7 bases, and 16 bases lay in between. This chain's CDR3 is CATSESGLPGNEQFF. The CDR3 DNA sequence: TGTGCCACCAGTGAGTCGGGGCTCCCAGGGAATGAGCAGTTCTTC.

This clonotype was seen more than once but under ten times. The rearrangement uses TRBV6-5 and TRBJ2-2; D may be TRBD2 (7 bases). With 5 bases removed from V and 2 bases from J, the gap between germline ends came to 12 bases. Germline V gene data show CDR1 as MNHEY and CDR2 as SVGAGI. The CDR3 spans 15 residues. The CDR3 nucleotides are TGTGCCAGCAGTCCCGCGGGGGCCAACACCGGGGAGCTGTTTTTT. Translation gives CASSPAGANTGELFF.

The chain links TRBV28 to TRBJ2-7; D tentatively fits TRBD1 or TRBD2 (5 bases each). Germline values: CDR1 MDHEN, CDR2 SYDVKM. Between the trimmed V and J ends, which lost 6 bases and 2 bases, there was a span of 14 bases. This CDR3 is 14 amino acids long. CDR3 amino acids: CASSSGPLTYEQYF. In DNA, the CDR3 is TGTGCCAGCAGCTCGGGACCGCTGACCTACGAGCAGTACTTC.

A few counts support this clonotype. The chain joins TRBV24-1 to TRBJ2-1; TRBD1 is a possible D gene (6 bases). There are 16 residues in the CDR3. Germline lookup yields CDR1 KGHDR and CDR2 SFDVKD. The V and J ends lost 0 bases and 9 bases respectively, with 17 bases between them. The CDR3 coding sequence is TGTGCCACCAGTGATTTGGGCAGGGGTCAGTTTGTTGAGCAGTTCTTC. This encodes CATSDLGRGQFVEQFF.

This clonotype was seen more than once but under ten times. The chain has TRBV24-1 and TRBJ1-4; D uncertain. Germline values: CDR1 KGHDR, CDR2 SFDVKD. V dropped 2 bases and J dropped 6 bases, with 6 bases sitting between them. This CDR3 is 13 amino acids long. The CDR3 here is CATSDSQDEKLFF. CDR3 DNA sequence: TGTGCCACCAGTGATTCCCAGGATGAAAAACTGTTTTTT.

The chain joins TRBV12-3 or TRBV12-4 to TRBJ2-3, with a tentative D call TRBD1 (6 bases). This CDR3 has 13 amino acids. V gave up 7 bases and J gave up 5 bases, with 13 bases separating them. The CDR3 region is CASKGVPRDTQYF. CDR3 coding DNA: TGTGCCAGCAAGGGGGTACCCAGAGATACGCAGTATTTT.

The CDR3 bases are TGTGCCAGCTCAGAGCCCACAGGGCCCAACGAGCAGTACTTC. It translates to CASSEPTGPNEQYF. This sequence joins TRBV6-1 and TRBJ2-7; weak D call: TRBD1 (6 bases). The V end lost 8 bases, the J end lost 5 bases, and 19 bases lay between the germline ends. Germline CDR1 MNHNS, CDR2 SASEGT. This CDR3 comprises 14 residues.

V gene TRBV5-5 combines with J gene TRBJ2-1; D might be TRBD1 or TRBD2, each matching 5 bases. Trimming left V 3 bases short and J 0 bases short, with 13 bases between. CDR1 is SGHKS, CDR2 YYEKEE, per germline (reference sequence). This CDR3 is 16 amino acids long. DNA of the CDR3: TGTGCCAGCAGCTCCATCCCAGGGACCTCCTACAATGAGCAGTTCTTC. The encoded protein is CASSSIPGTSYNEQFF.

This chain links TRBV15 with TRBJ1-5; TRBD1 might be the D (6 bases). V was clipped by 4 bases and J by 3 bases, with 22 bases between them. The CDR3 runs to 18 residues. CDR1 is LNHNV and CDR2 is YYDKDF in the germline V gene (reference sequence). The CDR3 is CATSTLGGGHWDNQPQHF. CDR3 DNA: TGTGCCACCAGCACTCTAGGGGGGGGGCATTGGGACAATCAGCCCCAGCATTTT. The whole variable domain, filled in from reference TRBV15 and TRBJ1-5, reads DAMVIQNPRYQVTQFGKPVTLSCSQTLNHNVMYWYQQKSSQAPKLLFHYYDKDFNNEADTPDNFQSRRPNTSFCFLDIRSPGLGDTAMYLCATSTLGGGHWDNQPQHFGDGTRLSIL.

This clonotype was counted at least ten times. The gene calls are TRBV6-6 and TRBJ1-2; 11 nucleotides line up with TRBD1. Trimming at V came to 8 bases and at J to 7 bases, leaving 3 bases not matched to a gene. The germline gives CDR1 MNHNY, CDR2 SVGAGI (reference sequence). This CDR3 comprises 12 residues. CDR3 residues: CASGQGAFGYTF. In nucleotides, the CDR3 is TGTGCCAGCGGACAGGGGGCCTTTGGCTACACCTTC.